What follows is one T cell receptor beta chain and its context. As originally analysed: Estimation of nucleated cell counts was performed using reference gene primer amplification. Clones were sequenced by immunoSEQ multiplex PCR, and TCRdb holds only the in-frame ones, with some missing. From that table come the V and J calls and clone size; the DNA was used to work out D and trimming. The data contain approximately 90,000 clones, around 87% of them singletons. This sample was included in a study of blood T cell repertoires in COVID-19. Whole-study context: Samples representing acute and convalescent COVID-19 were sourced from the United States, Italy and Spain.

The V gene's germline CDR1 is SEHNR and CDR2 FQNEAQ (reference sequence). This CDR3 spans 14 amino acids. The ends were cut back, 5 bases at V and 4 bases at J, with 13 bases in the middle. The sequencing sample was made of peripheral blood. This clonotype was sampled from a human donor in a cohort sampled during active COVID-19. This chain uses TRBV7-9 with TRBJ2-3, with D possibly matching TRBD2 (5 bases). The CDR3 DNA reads TGTGCCAGCAGCGCCTGGGGTAGCGCAGATACGCAGTATTTT. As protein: CASSAWGSADTQYF.